The present T cell receptor (beta chain) was sequenced within a study of blood T cells in healthy people across ages. Study-wide points: The recorded TCR beta diversity per million T cells decreased in a roughly linear manner with age.

This clonotype was found many times. Antigen: not known. The authors ran a second PCR of about 7 to 11 cycles using a sample-barcoded 5' primer and a J-beta primer mix. The study obtained at least 2.5 million CDR3-containing paired-end reads from every sample. TCRdb called the 5' RACE reads again in MiXCR, with one record for every CDR3 protein. Among approximately 1.5 million distinct CDR3 sequences listed, under 55% were seen once. RNA extraction gave at least 5 micrograms of total RNA per sample. The CDR3 runs to 14 residues. Trimming shortened V by 3 bases and J by 7 bases, and 13 bases separated the two germline ends.

The receptor's source is a woman under 30 in good health. The sequenced sample consisted of blood. This chain joins TRBV12-3 or TRBV12-4 and TRBJ2-1; TRBD1 might be the D (5 bases). The CDR3 loop is CASSLTVDTNEQFF. Here the CDR3 DNA reads TGTGCCAGCAGTTTGACAGTAGATACGAATGAGCAGTTCTTC.